The 26 T cell receptor beta chains presented below share a single source sample, sequenced in a study of response to subunit inactivated influenza vaccine. MiXCR was run by TCRdb on the RT-PCR reads, yielding one entry per CDR3 protein. Of fewer than 600,000 distinct CDR3 sequences listed, 7.2% were seen once; the top ten hold around 12%. Source: PBMCs from blood, taken less than 30 months after vaccination. These receptors all come from a man between 45 and 75 years old who received an inactivated influenza vaccine.

This clonotype was seen at least ten times. The CDR3 is CASSLQGAKNQPQHF. As DNA, the CDR3 is TGTGCCAGCAGCTTGCAGGGGGCGAAGAATCAGCCCCAGCATTTT. V usage is TRBV11-2 and J usage is TRBJ1-5, with TRBD1 matching 8 bases. Germline V gene lookup returns CDR1 SGHAT and CDR2 FQNNGV. There are 15 residues in the CDR3. V lost 3 bases to trimming and J lost 4 bases; unmatched junction nucleotides: 5. The full variable domain, rest sourced from reference TRBV11-2 and TRBJ1-5, is EAGVAQSPRYKIIEKRQSVAFWCNPISGHATLYWYQQILGQGPKLLIQFQNNGVVDDSQLPKDRFSAERLKGVDSTLKIQPAKLEDSAVYLCASSLQGAKNQPQHFGDGTRLSIL.

This clonotype was seen more than once but under ten times. The chain has TRBV9 and TRBJ1-5; tentative D call: TRBD1 (6 bases). V lost 3 bases and J 6 bases, leaving 16 bases between the germline ends. Germline loops: CDR1 SGDLS, CDR2 YYNGEE. The CDR3 covers 15 residues. CDR3 bases: TGTGCCAGCAGCGCCGGGTGGGGGCTCGGTCAGCCCCAGCATTTT. Translating it yields CASSAGWGLGQPQHF.

This clonotype was counted many times. V is TRBV24-1 and J is TRBJ2-2; tentatively, D is TRBD2 (5 bases). The CDR3 is made up of 15 amino acids. Per germline, CDR1 KGHDR and CDR2 SFDVKD. Trimming stripped 10 bases from V and 3 bases from J, with 17 bases between. Here the CDR3 DNA reads TGTGCCACGCGAGGAGCGGAGGCGGACACCGGGGAGCTGTTTTTT. Translation: CATRGAEADTGELFF.

The table lists this clonotype with many counts. The chain is built from TRBV5-5 and TRBJ1-5; D is unclear. The CDR3 extends over 16 amino acids. V lost 1 base and J lost 0, with 11 bases in between. Germline CDR1 SGHKS, CDR2 YYEKEE (reference sequence). The CDR3 spells CASSLRPDLSNQPQHF. DNA for the CDR3: TGTGCCAGCAGCTTGAGGCCGGACCTTAGCAATCAGCCCCAGCATTTT.

Many counts were recorded for this clonotype. CDR3 sequence reads: CASSPTAYNEQFF. The DNA for the CDR3 is TGTGCCAGCAGCCCGACCGCCTACAATGAGCAGTTCTTC. V is TRBV6-1 and J is TRBJ2-1; D unresolved. CDR1 is MNHNS and CDR2 is SASEGT in the germline V gene. V gave up 6 bases and J gave up 2 bases, with 8 bases separating them. The CDR3 is 13 amino acids.

This clonotype appeared many times. The chain has TRBV5-1 and TRBJ2-6; the D is unclear. This CDR3 has 16 amino acids. Germline CDR1 SGHRS, CDR2 YFSETQ. Trimming stripped 6 bases from V and 0 bases from J, with 13 bases between. CDR3 in amino acids: CASIGSTYSGANVLTF. CDR3 sequence (DNA): TGCGCCAGCATTGGCAGTACCTACTCTGGGGCCAACGTCCTGACTTTC.

This clonotype was detected only a few times. The V call is TRBV7-9, the J call TRBJ2-7, with no clear D. Looked up from germline, CDR1 is SEHNR and CDR2 is FQNEAQ (reference sequence). The CDR3 runs 12 residues. The ends were cut back, 1 base at V and 6 bases at J, with 7 bases in the middle. CDR3 in DNA: TGTGCCAGCAGCTTAGGCGATGTCGAGCAGTACTTC. Translation: CASSLGDVEQYF.

This clonotype was seen ten or more times. This chain joins TRBV7-2 and TRBJ2-7; 7 bases align to TRBD1. The CDR3 loop spans 14 amino acids. Trimming took 1 base from V and 6 from J; bases not matched to a gene: 6. In germline, CDR1 is SGHTA, CDR2 FQGNSA. This chain's CDR3 is CASSLGGRGSEQYF. CDR3 DNA sequence: TGTGCCAGCAGCTTAGGCGGCAGGGGGAGCGAGCAGTACTTC.

This clonotype was seen ten or more times. The chain couples TRBV12-3 or TRBV12-4 to TRBJ2-5, with D tentatively TRBD2 (5 bases). The CDR3 is made up of 13 amino acids. With 6 bases removed from V and 2 bases from J, the gap between germline ends came to 10 bases. In DNA form, the CDR3 reads TGTGCCAGCAGCGGACTGGAACAAGAGACCCAGTACTTC. This translates into CASSGLEQETQYF.

The gene calls are TRBV27 and TRBJ2-7, with no clear D. The ends were cut back, 0 bases at V and 4 bases at J, with 7 bases in the middle. Per germline, CDR1 MNHEY and CDR2 SMNVEV (reference sequence). The CDR3 contains 13 residues. In DNA, the CDR3 is TGTGCCAGCAGTTTATCCGGGCGGTACGAGCAGTACTTC. Its translation is CASSLSGRYEQYF.

V usage is TRBV7-2 and J usage is TRBJ2-1, with 10 bases aligning to TRBD2. The CDR3 contains 15 residues. The germline CDR1 and CDR2 sequences are SGHTA and FQGNSA. Trimming cost V 5 bases and J 10 bases; bases outside gene matches: 11. In DNA form, the CDR3 reads TGTGCCAGCAGCATCAGTCCTATTAGCGGGGGGGAGCAGTTCTTC. Protein product: CASSISPISGGEQFF.

The sample holds many counts of this clonotype. The chain is built from TRBV6-6 and TRBJ2-7; 7 bases align to TRBD1. The V gene's germline CDR1 is MNHNY and CDR2 SVGAGI (reference sequence). Trimming removed 5 bases from V and 6 bases from J; junction bases left unmatched: 4. The CDR3 is made up of 12 amino acids. Here the CDR3 DNA reads TGTGCCAGCAGTACGACAGGGTTCGAGCAGTACTTC. Translation gives CASSTTGFEQYF.

The table lists this clonotype with a few counts. The chain links TRBV6-2 or TRBV6-3 to TRBJ2-2; unclear D gene. V was clipped by 2 bases and J by 6 bases, with 13 bases between them. Germline lookup yields CDR1 MNHEY and CDR2 SVGEGT. This CDR3 contains 15 residues. The CDR3 coding sequence is TGTGCCAGCAGTTACACGAACCCGGGTCCCGGGGAGCTGTTTTTT. Its translation: CASSYTNPGPGELFF.

This clonotype was detected ten times or more. The CDR3 protein is CASSPPEDRVNEQFF. The DNA of the CDR3 is TGTGCCAGCTCACCACCGGAGGACAGGGTCAATGAGCAGTTCTTC. The chain recombines TRBV18 with TRBJ2-1; 8 bases line up with TRBD1. CDR3 length equals 15 residues. Unmatched junction bases numbered 4, after V lost 0 bases and J lost 6 bases. Germline-derived CDR1 and CDR2 are KGHSH and LQKENI.

A word on this clonotype: A much larger clonotype is one base distant, so this may be a read error. This chain uses TRBV20-1 with TRBJ1-4; possible D gene TRBD1, 5 bases. Germline V gene data show CDR1 as DFQATT and CDR2 as SNEGSKA (reference sequence). CDR3 size: 16 residues. CDR3 sequence: CCARDTLRGRSEKLFF. CDR3 DNA: TGCTGTGCTAGAGATACCCTCCGGGGGAGGAGTGAAAAACTGTTTTTT.

The rearrangement uses TRBV29-1 and TRBJ2-1; TRBD2 matches 9 bases. V shed 6 bases, J shed 4 bases, and the junction held 10 bases outside the gene matches. This CDR3 has 15 residues. Looked up from germline, CDR1 is SQVTM and CDR2 is ANQGSEA. For the CDR3, the DNA is TGCAGCGTGACTAGCGGCAATACCAATTACAATGAGCAGTTCTTC. As protein: CSVTSGNTNYNEQFF.

This clonotype was counted only a few times. The chain carries TRBV7-2 and TRBJ2-3, with D possibly TRBD1 on 5 matching bases. The CDR3 extends over 15 amino acids. Germline values: CDR1 SGHTA, CDR2 FQGNSA. The V gene lost 6 bases and the J gene lost 8 bases, with 21 bases spanning the gap. CDR3 sequence (DNA): TGTGCCAGCAGTACGAACCAGGGTCGGCTCGTTACGCAGTATTTT. Its translation is CASSTNQGRLVTQYF.

This clonotype was observed a few times. The rearrangement uses TRBV28 and TRBJ2-5; TRBD2 might be the D (7 bases). This CDR3 is 13 amino acids long. Germline-derived CDR1 and CDR2 are MDHEN and SYDVKM. The V end was cut by 5 bases, the J end by 5 bases, with 12 bases between. The CDR3 DNA is TGTGCCAGCAGTGGGGGGGCACGGGAGACCCAGTACTTC. The encoded protein is CASSGGARETQYF.

The sample holds many counts of this clonotype. This chain connects TRBV11-2 to TRBJ2-5, with 10 bases lining up with TRBD1. From germline, CDR1 is SGHAT and CDR2 FQNNGV. J gave up 5 bases and V 5 bases, and 11 bases lay outside the gene matches. The CDR3 loop spans 16 amino acids. As DNA, the CDR3 is TGTGCCAGCAGCGACGGACAGGGGGTAATCCGGGAGACCCAGTACTTC. This sequence encodes CASSDGQGVIRETQYF.

V is TRBV7-9 and J is TRBJ2-7; weak D call: TRBD1 (6 bases). CDR1 and CDR2 from the germline V gene are SEHNR and FQNEAQ (reference sequence). The V gene lost 5 bases and the J gene lost 0 bases, with 11 bases spanning the gap. The CDR3 sequence is 14 residues long. The CDR3 DNA reads TGTGCCAGCAGCGCTACAGGGACCTCCTACGAGCAGTACTTC. Protein product: CASSATGTSYEQYF.

The table lists this clonotype with many counts. The chain carries TRBV7-7 and TRBJ2-5; 11 bases agree with TRBD1. This CDR3 has 14 amino acids. J gave up 7 bases and V 5 bases, and 6 bases lay outside the gene matches. The germline gives CDR1 SSHAT, CDR2 FNYEAQ (reference sequence). The CDR3, as DNA: TGTGCCAGCAGCCAAGGACAGGGGGCCGGGACCCAGTACTTC. This translates into CASSQGQGAGTQYF.

The rearrangement uses TRBV2 and TRBJ1-1; maybe TRBD1 (6 bases). The length of the CDR3 is 13 residues. Trimming pared 7 bases from V and 10 bases from J, leaving 19 bases between. CDR1 SNHLY and CDR2 FYNNEI come from the germline V gene. The CDR3: CASTGTQGRGAFF. DNA of the CDR3: TGTGCCAGCACTGGGACTCAGGGGCGTGGAGCTTTCTTT. Filled out from reference TRBV2 and TRBJ1-1, the complete variable domain reads EPEVTQTPSHQVTQMGQEVILRCVPISNHLYFYWYRQILGQKVEFLVSFYNNEISEKSEIFDDQFSVERPDGSNFTLKIRSTKLEDSAMYFCASTGTQGRGAFFGQGTRLTVV.

This clonotype was seen a few times. The chain combines TRBV20-1 with TRBJ2-7; 8 bases agree with TRBD1. The V and J ends lost 6 bases and 2 bases, in that order; junction bases with no gene match: 9. Germline assignment: CDR1 DFQATT and CDR2 SNEGSKA (reference sequence). The CDR3 is 14 amino acids. CDR3 in amino acids: CSAQTGARTYEQYF. The CDR3 nucleotides are TGCAGTGCCCAGACAGGGGCGAGAACCTACGAGCAGTACTTC.

This clonotype was observed a few times. This chain uses TRBV9 with TRBJ2-7; 8 bases match TRBD1. V lost 2 bases and J lost 2; bases outside the gene matches: 6. CDR1 and CDR2 from the germline V gene are SGDLS and YYNGEE. The CDR3 consists of 15 residues. The CDR3 nucleotides are TGTGCCAGCAGCGTGGGACAGGATATTACCTACGAGCAGTACTTC. Translating gives CASSVGQDITYEQYF.

The chain links TRBV15 to TRBJ2-3, with D possibly TRBD2 on 6 matching bases. The V gene lost 0 bases and the J gene lost 6 bases, with 16 bases spanning the gap. Germline V gene data show CDR1 as LNHNV and CDR2 as YYDKDF (reference sequence). CDR3 length: 16 residues. The CDR3: CATSRDSRTMADTQYF. CDR3 DNA: TGTGCCACCAGCAGAGATAGTAGGACTATGGCGGATACGCAGTATTTT.

The chain combines TRBV6-5 with TRBJ2-5, with D perhaps given as TRBD1 or TRBD2 (5 bases each). The CDR3 sequence is 16 residues long. Trimming left V 4 bases short and J 8 bases short, with 23 bases between. The V gene's germline CDR1 is MNHEY and CDR2 SVGAGI. CDR3 bases: TGTGCCAGCAGTTCCGATCCGAGGCCAGGGAGTTTAACCCAGTACTTC. Translating it yields CASSSDPRPGSLTQYF.